Presented here are 12 T cell receptor beta chains from one specimen sequenced in a study of T-cell reconstitution after alpha-beta-depleted transplantation in children. The TCRbeta library was prepared with unique molecular identifiers. TCRdb independently ran MiXCR on the PCR reads; one entry per CDR3 protein. This table holds 5,500 to 7,000 distinct CDR3 sequences, 15% to 20% found once. Sequencing used PBMCs, mostly from graft donor cells, obtained 60 days after TCRalphabeta/CD19-depleted stem cell transplant. The receptors were sampled from a male patient aged 10 to 17 who had a stem cell transplant for acute myeloid leukemia, so the T cells may come from the graft donor.

This clonotype was seen only a few times. V is TRBV27 and J is TRBJ2-7; 7 nucleotides line up with TRBD1. Germline CDR1 MNHEY, CDR2 SMNVEV (reference sequence). The CDR3 loop spans 16 amino acids. The ends lost 4 bases at V and 5 bases at J; junction bases unmatched: 14. The CDR3 here is CASSSPSLDRDHEQYF. Written as DNA, the CDR3 is TGTGCCAGCAGTTCCCCATCGCTAGACAGGGACCACGAGCAGTACTTC.

By frequency in the sample, this clonotype is medium-sized. The chain has TRBV20-1 and TRBJ1-5; no reliable D call. Germline values: CDR1 DFQATT, CDR2 SNEGSKA (reference sequence). The CDR3 length is 16 residues. Trimming removed 0 bases from V and 3 bases from J, with 15 bases in between. CDR3 coding DNA: TGCAGTGCTAGAGATTTCCGGGCTTCAGACAATCAGCCCCAGCATTTT. Its protein product is CSARDFRASDNQPQHF.

The chain couples TRBV4-1 to TRBJ2-3; a possible D gene is TRBD2 (6 bases). Trimming stripped 4 bases from V and 0 bases from J, with 14 bases between. The CDR3 is made up of 16 amino acids. CDR1 MGHRA and CDR2 YSYEKL come from the germline V gene. The CDR3 sequence is CASSLSRDLSTDTQYF. DNA for the CDR3: TGCGCCAGCAGCCTATCCCGGGACTTAAGCACAGATACGCAGTATTTT.

By its share, this clonotype is medium-sized. The rearrangement joins TRBV20-1 to TRBJ2-7, with unresolved D. This CDR3 region has 15 residues. V lost 3 bases to trimming and J lost 2 bases, with 17 bases between them. CDR1 and CDR2 from the germline V gene are DFQATT and SNEGSKA (reference sequence). CDR3 coding DNA: TGCAGTGCTAGTCGGCCGGTGGACCTTCCCTACGAGCAGTACTTC. This gives the protein CSASRPVDLPYEQYF.

V and J are TRBV5-1 and TRBJ1-2; 7 bases fit TRBD1. Germline V gives CDR1 SGHRS, CDR2 YFSETQ. J lost 4 bases, V lost 3 bases, and 6 bases had no gene match. The CDR3 runs to 14 residues. CDR3 coding DNA: TGCGCCAGCAGCTCAGGGGGACACGGCTATGGCTACACCTTC. It codes for CASSSGGHGYGYTF.

The CDR3 protein is CASSPRTGGTDTQYF. The DNA for the CDR3 is TGTGCCAGCTCACCGCGGACAGGGGGGACAGATACGCAGTATTTT. This chain uses TRBV18 with TRBJ2-3; 10 bases are shared with TRBD1. CDR1 and CDR2 from the germline V gene are KGHSH and LQKENI. There are 15 residues in the CDR3. After removal of 3 bases from V and 3 bases from J, the junction contained 3 bases not matched to a gene.

This clonotype is medium-sized (0.01 to 0.1%) in the sample. V is TRBV7-9 and J is TRBJ2-4, with TRBD1 matching over 8 bases. The CDR3 contains 16 residues. Germline V lookup: CDR1 SEHNR, CDR2 FQNEAQ (reference sequence). The V and J ends lost 1 base and 5 bases, in that order; junction bases with no gene match: 7. The CDR3 spells CASSLDDRGVQNIQYF. In DNA form, the CDR3 reads TGTGCCAGCAGCTTAGATGACAGGGGCGTACAAAACATTCAGTACTTC.

The rearrangement links TRBV20-1 to TRBJ2-3; tentatively, D is TRBD2 (9 bases). The V and J ends lost 3 bases and 3 bases respectively, with 34 bases between them. Germline values: CDR1 DFQATT, CDR2 SNEGSKA (reference sequence). This CDR3 spans 21 amino acids. The CDR3 is CSASGTGGLAGGPKITDTQYF. The CDR3 nucleotides are TGCAGTGCTAGCGGGACAGGTGGTTTGGCGGGAGGGCCGAAAATTACAGATACGCAGTATTTT.

The rearrangement uses TRBV10-3 and TRBJ2-7, with 7 bases aligning to TRBD1. Per germline, CDR1 ENHRY and CDR2 SYGVKD. The CDR3 loop spans 16 amino acids. The V gene end was trimmed by 0 bases and the J gene end by 2 bases; junction bases not matched to a gene: 7. This CDR3 is CAISESMTGTPYEQYF. In nucleotides, the CDR3 is TGTGCCATCAGTGAGTCGATGACAGGGACACCCTACGAGCAGTACTTC.

By frequency in the sample, this clonotype is medium-sized (0.01 to 0.1%). This chain joins TRBV20-1 and TRBJ1-2; D possibly corresponds to TRBD1 (6 bases). The CDR3 runs to 13 residues. The V gene lost 6 bases and the J gene lost 3 bases, with 14 bases spanning the gap. Germline V CDR1 and CDR2: DFQATT, SNEGSKA (reference sequence). The CDR3 coding sequence is TGCAGTGCCATTACAGGGAAGGACTATGGCTACACCTTC. Its translation is CSAITGKDYGYTF.

The chain carries TRBV7-3 and TRBJ2-1, with D tentatively TRBD1 (6 bases). Trimming pared 4 bases from V and 8 bases from J, leaving 15 bases between. The CDR3 spans 14 residues. Germline V lookup: CDR1 SGHTA, CDR2 FQGTGA. The CDR3 DNA follows: TGTGCCAGCAGCTCCGCGGGTGCAGGGGATGAGCAGTTCTTC. This gives the protein CASSSAGAGDEQFF. Full variable domain (outside the CDR3, taken from reference TRBV7-3 and TRBJ2-1): GAGVSQTPSNKVTEKGKYVELRCDPISGHTALYWYRQSLGQGPEFLIYFQGTGAADDSGLPNDRFFAVRPEGSVSTLKIQRTERGDSAVYLCASSSAGAGDEQFFGPGTRLTVL.

The chain's CDR3 is CSASVPRSGSWTDTQYF. The CDR3 DNA follows: TGCAGTGCTAGTGTCCCAAGGAGCGGGAGTTGGACAGATACGCAGTATTTT. The genes are TRBV20-1 and TRBJ2-3, with 8 bases that match TRBD2. V dropped 3 bases and J dropped 3; count of bases not matched to a gene: 14. The CDR3 is 17 amino acids. The V gene's germline CDR1 is DFQATT and CDR2 SNEGSKA (reference sequence).